This record covers a single TCR beta chain. Its antigen is not identified. The data were taken from a study of beta chain features in type 1 diabetes. General study results and limits: TCRB CDR3s were moderately but significantly shorter in Type 1 diabetes patients in all four CD4+ subsets.

CDR3 length: 13 amino acids. V was cut by 6 bases and J by 7 bases, with 15 bases left in between. Germline CDR1 is MNHEY and CDR2 is SMNVEV (reference sequence). Reverse transcription of all isolated RNA meant that expressed TCRB transcripts were sequenced. TCRdb keeps only in-frame clones here, not all; method: immunoSEQ multiplex PCR. This repertoire shows around 260,000 clones, about a fifth found once; its top ten account for 0.028%. The clonotype originates from a middle-aged woman with type 1 diabetes. Sequenced sample: naive CD4+ T cells from blood. This chain links TRBV27 with TRBJ2-5, with D perhaps matching TRBD2 (5 bases). The CDR3 sequence: CASRTGPAGTQYF. In DNA form, the CDR3 reads TGTGCCAGCAGAACTGGGCCTGCGGGGACCCAGTACTTC.